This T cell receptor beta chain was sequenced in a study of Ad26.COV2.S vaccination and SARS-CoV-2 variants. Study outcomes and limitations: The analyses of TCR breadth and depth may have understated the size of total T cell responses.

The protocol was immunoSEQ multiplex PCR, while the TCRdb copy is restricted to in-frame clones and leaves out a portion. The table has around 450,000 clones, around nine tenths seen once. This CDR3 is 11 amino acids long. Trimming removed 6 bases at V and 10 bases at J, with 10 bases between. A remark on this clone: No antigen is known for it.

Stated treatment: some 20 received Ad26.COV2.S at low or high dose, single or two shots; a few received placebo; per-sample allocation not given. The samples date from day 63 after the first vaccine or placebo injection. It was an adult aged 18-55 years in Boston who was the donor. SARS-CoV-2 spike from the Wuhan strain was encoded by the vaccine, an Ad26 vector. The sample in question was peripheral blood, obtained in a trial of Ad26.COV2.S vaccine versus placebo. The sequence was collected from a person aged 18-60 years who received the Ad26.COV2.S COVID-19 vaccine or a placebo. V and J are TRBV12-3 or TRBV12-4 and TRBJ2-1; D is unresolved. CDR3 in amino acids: CASSPFTEQFF. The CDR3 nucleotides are TGTGCCAGCAGCCCCTTTACCGAGCAGTTCTTC.